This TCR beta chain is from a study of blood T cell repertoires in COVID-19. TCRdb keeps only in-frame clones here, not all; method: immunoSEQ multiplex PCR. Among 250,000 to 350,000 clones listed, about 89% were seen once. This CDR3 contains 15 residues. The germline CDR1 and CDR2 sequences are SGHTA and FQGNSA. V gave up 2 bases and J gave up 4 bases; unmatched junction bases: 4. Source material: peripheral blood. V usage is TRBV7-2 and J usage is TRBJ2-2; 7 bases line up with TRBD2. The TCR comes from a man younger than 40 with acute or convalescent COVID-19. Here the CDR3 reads CASSLQRGVTGELFF. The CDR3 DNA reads TGTGCCAGCAGCTTACAGCGGGGAGTCACCGGGGAGCTGTTTTTT.